Given below is one T cell receptor beta chain in context. Using its own MiXCR run on the 5' RACE reads, TCRdb lists one record per CDR3 protein. The sample contains just under 600,000 distinct CDR3 sequences, approximately 13% of which appear only once. This sample stems from a study of T cells after yellow fever vaccination. Germline CDR1 reads SEHNR; CDR2 reads FQNEAQ (reference sequence). CDR3 length: 16 residues. The trim removed 4 bases at V and 3 bases at J, leaving 9 bases unmatched. The sample in question was PBMCs, obtained on the day of the yellow fever booster vaccination. This clonotype was obtained from a man under 40 who received the YFV17D yellow fever vaccine. The chain is built from TRBV7-9 and TRBJ2-5, with 9 bases fitting TRBD2. In nucleotides, the CDR3 is TGTGCCAGCAGCTCCCGCCCAGCGGGAGGTAAAGAGACCCAGTACTTC. As protein: CASSSRPAGGKETQYF.